These 4 T cell receptor beta chains were all obtained from the same sample, sequenced in a study of T cells in Graves' hyperthyroidism and ophthalmopathy. It was RNA transcripts that yielded the amplified TCR beta CDR3 regions. The TCR CDR3 first-round RT-PCR relied on the HTBI primer set. MiXCR was run by TCRdb on the multiplex PCR reads, yielding one entry per CDR3 protein. Of about 480,000 distinct CDR3 sequences in the sample, around 14% were seen once. The sequenced sample was blood. These receptors all come from a woman in her late teens or twenties with Graves' hyperthyroidism.

A note on this clonotype: The germline gene is not matched at one end of the junction; a read error may be the cause. The chain joins TRBV5-1 to TRBJ1-5, with 7 bases aligning to TRBD1. Germline CDR1 is SGHRS and CDR2 is YFSETQ. The CDR3 length is 14 residues. The CDR3 loop is CGSSLGGGDQPQHF. DNA of the CDR3: TGCGGCAGCAGCTTGGGAGGGGGCGATCAGCCCCAGCATTTT. Filled out from reference TRBV5-1 and TRBJ1-5, the complete variable domain reads KAGVTQTPRYLIKTRGQQVTLSCSPISGHRSVSWYQQTPGQGLQFLFEYFSETQRNKGNFPGRFSGRQFSNSRSEMNVSTLELGDSALYLCGSSLGGGDQPQHFGDGTRLSIL.

Ten or more counts support this clonotype. This chain links TRBV5-1 with TRBJ2-7; D gene ambiguous. V shed 0 bases and J shed 3 bases, with 7 bases lying between them. The CDR3 is 13 residues long. Germline V gives CDR1 SGHRS, CDR2 YFSETQ. CDR3: CASSLGGDYEQYV. CDR3 bases: TGCGCCAGCAGCTTGGGTGGGGACTACGAGCAGTACGTC.

The table lists this clonotype with many counts. This rearrangement joins TRBV7-8 to TRBJ2-7; D is possibly TRBD1 (5 bases). Germline V gene lookup returns CDR1 SGHVS and CDR2 FQNEAQ. Deletions cut 5 bases from V and 0 bases from J, with 14 bases between. The CDR3 runs 15 residues. The CDR3 here is CASSQARVVSYEQYV. In DNA form, the CDR3 reads TGTGCCAGCAGCCAGGCCAGGGTTGTCTCCTACGAGCAGTACGTC.

The V gene is TRBV6-1, the J gene TRBJ2-1; D gene ambiguous. CDR1 MNHNS and CDR2 SASEGT come from the germline V gene. This CDR3 is 15 amino acids long. V was trimmed by 2 bases and J by 2 bases, leaving 10 bases between them. For the CDR3, the DNA is TGTGCCAGCAGTGAATATGGTAGCACCTACAATGAGCAGTTCTTC. Its protein is CASSEYGSTYNEQFF.